This TCR beta chain was observed in a study of blood T cell repertoires in COVID-19. Study background: The United States, Italy and Spain supplied acute and convalescent COVID-19 samples.

Repertoires were generated with immunoSEQ multiplex PCR, while TCRdb's copy carries only in-frame clones and drops some. The sample gives approximately 110,000 clones, about four fifths of which show up once; approximately 9% is in the top ten. The germline V and J ends were trimmed by 5 bases and 8 bases, with 16 bases remaining between them. CDR1 SGHVS and CDR2 FQNEAQ come from the germline V gene. The CDR3 runs 14 residues. The specimen was peripheral blood. J is TRBJ2-1 and V is TRBV7-8; D possibly corresponds to TRBD1 (6 bases). This TCR derives from a woman between 65 and 79 years old with acute or convalescent COVID-19. CDR3 in amino acids: CASSRLFPGDEQFF. The CDR3, as DNA: TGTGCCAGCAGCCGCTTATTCCCAGGGGATGAGCAGTTCTTC.